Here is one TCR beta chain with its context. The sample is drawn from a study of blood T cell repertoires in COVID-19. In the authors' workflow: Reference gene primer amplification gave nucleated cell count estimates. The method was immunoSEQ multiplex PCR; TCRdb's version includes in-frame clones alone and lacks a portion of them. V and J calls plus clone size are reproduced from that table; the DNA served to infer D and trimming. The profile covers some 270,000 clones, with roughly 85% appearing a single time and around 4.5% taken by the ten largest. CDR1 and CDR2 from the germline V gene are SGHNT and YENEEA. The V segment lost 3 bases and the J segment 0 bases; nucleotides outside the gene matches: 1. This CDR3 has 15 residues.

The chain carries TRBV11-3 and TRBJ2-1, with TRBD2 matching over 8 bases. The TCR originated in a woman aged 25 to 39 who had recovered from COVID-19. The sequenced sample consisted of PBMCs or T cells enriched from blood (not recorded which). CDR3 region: CASSFTSGSYNEQFF. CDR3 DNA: TGTGCCAGCAGCTTTACTAGCGGCTCCTACAATGAGCAGTTCTTC. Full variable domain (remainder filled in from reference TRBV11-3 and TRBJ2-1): EAGVVQSPRYKIIEKKQPVAFWCNPISGHNTLYWYLQNLGQGPELLIRYENEEAVDDSQLPKDRFSAERLKGVDSTLKIQPAELGDSAVYLCASSFTSGSYNEQFFGPGTRLTVL.